This entry lists 17 T cell receptor beta chains sequenced from one sample in a study of blood T cell repertoires in COVID-19. Here immunoSEQ multiplex PCR was the method, and the copy in TCRdb shows in-frame clones only, minus some. Of fewer than 120,000 clones listed, about 70% are singletons. The source material was peripheral blood. The receptors derive from an older woman with acute or convalescent COVID-19.

The rearrangement uses TRBV5-1 and TRBJ1-1; perhaps TRBD1 as D (5 bases). Trimming took off 4 bases at V and 1 base at J, with 14 bases between the two ends. The V gene's germline CDR1 is SGHRS and CDR2 YFSETQ. This CDR3 has 15 residues. CDR3 residues: CASSPAGGKNTEAFF. The CDR3 coding sequence is TGCGCCAGCAGCCCGGCGGGGGGGAAGAACACTGAAGCTTTCTTT. The full variable domain, its missing parts supplied by reference TRBV5-1 and TRBJ1-1, is KAGVTQTPRYLIKTRGQQVTLSCSPISGHRSVSWYQQTPGQGLQFLFEYFSETQRNKGNFPGRFSGRQFSNSRSEMNVSTLELGDSALYLCASSPAGGKNTEAFFGQGTRLTVV.

Only one count was recorded for this clone. This chain joins TRBV6-2 or TRBV6-3 and TRBJ2-4; 7 bases are shared with TRBD1. Trimming removed 4 bases from V and 5 bases from J; junction bases left unmatched: 5. The CDR3 totals 14 residues. CDR1 MNHEY and CDR2 SVGEGT come from the germline V gene. CDR3 protein: CASSWTGRQNIQYF. CDR3 nucleotide sequence: TGTGCCAGCAGTTGGACAGGACGGCAAAACATTCAGTACTTC.

The chain uses TRBV28 and TRBJ1-2; 7 positions agree with TRBD1. V dropped 2 bases and J dropped 7; count of bases not matched to a gene: 4. The CDR3 loop spans 13 amino acids. The germline CDR1 and CDR2 sequences are MDHEN and SYDVKM. The CDR3 bases are TGTGCCAGCAGTTTAGAAAGGGGGCGTGGCTACACCTTC. Protein product: CASSLERGRGYTF.

V and J are TRBV6-1 and TRBJ1-2; possible D gene TRBD1, 6 bases. The CDR3 sequence is 14 residues long. The germline gives CDR1 MNHNS, CDR2 SASEGT. Trimming stripped 3 bases from V and 5 bases from J, with 13 bases between. The CDR3 DNA reads as TGTGCCAGCAGTGAGAGGGGGGGGGAATATGGCTACACCTTC. This gives the protein CASSERGGEYGYTF.

The genes are TRBV4-2 and TRBJ1-6; D is perhaps TRBD1 (6 bases). CDR3 length: 16 residues. CDR1 and CDR2 from the germline V gene are LGHNA and YNFKEQ. The V end was cut by 1 base, the J end by 7 bases, with 14 bases between. The CDR3 nucleotides read TGTGCCAGCAGCCAAGCAGCAGGGGAGAGCAATTCACCCCTCCACTTT. This codes for CASSQAAGESNSPLHF.

This chain uses TRBV10-3 with TRBJ1-1; TRBD1 might be the D (6 bases). Trimming removed 2 bases at V and 1 base at J, with 11 bases between. Germline loops: CDR1 ENHRY, CDR2 SYGVKD. This CDR3 comprises 15 residues. Here the CDR3 DNA reads TGTGCCATCAGTGAGCCAGGGGTCGGGAACACTGAAGCTTTCTTT. As protein: CAISEPGVGNTEAFF.

The table lists this clone with a few counts. J is TRBJ1-1 and V is TRBV14, with 7 bases identical to TRBD1. Germline V gives CDR1 SGHDN, CDR2 FVKESK. J was trimmed by 4 bases and V by 1 base; bases with no gene match: 6. The CDR3 is 15 amino acids. This CDR3 reads CASSQVRGRGTEAFF. In DNA form, the CDR3 reads TGTGCCAGCAGCCAAGTGAGGGGGCGAGGCACTGAAGCTTTCTTT. Together with reference TRBV14 and TRBJ1-1, the CDR3 gives the full variable domain: EAGVTQFPSHSVIEKGQTVTLRCDPISGHDNLYWYRRVMGKEIKFLLHFVKESKQDESGMPNNRFLAERTGGTYSTLKVQPAELEDSGVYFCASSQVRGRGTEAFFGQGTRLTVV.

J is TRBJ1-2 and V is TRBV6-5; no firm D call. CDR3 size: 12 residues. V was shortened by 4 bases and J by 4 bases, with 7 bases between the two germline ends. CDR1 is MNHEY, CDR2 SVGAGI, per germline. CDR3: CASSSGSYGYTF. The CDR3 DNA is TGTGCCAGCAGTTCGGGGTCCTATGGCTACACCTTC.

V is TRBV9 and J is TRBJ2-3, with a weak D call TRBD1 (6 bases). V was pared by 1 base and J by 0 bases, with 9 bases between. The CDR3 is made up of 15 amino acids. Germline V gene data show CDR1 as SGDLS and CDR2 as YYNGEE. This CDR3 is CASSVSGASTDTQYF. The CDR3 DNA reads as TGTGCCAGCAGCGTATCAGGGGCTAGCACAGATACGCAGTATTTT.

This rearrangement joins TRBV18 to TRBJ1-2; 7 bases are a match to TRBD1. Germline V gene lookup returns CDR1 KGHSH and CDR2 LQKENI. CDR3 length: 16 residues. J lost 0 bases, V lost 6 bases, and 10 bases had no gene match. The CDR3 DNA sequence: TGTGCCAGCTCCACCCGGCTGGGGACAGCTAACTATGGCTACACCTTC. This encodes CASSTRLGTANYGYTF.

The chain carries TRBV2 and TRBJ2-1; 9 bases map to TRBD1. The CDR3 length is 14 residues. Germline V lookup: CDR1 SNHLY, CDR2 FYNNEI. J lost 4 bases, V lost 4 bases, and 2 bases had no gene match. CDR3 in DNA: TGTGCCAGCAGTGGGGGGACAGGGTACAATGAGCAGTTCTTC. Its protein is CASSGGTGYNEQFF.

This chain links TRBV24-1 with TRBJ1-2; 10 bases are shared with TRBD1. V lost 4 bases to trimming and J lost 8 bases; unmatched junction nucleotides: 9. Per the germline V gene, CDR1 is KGHDR and CDR2 is SFDVKD. The CDR3 consists of 15 residues. The CDR3 loop is CATSDPGQGIGGYTF. The CDR3 DNA sequence: TGTGCCACCAGTGACCCGGGACAGGGGATAGGCGGCTACACCTTC.

The chain has TRBV18 and TRBJ1-1; 7 nucleotides agree with TRBD1. After removal of 1 base from V and 1 base from J, the junction contained 0 bases not matched to a gene. Germline CDR1 reads KGHSH; CDR2 reads LQKENI. CDR3 length: 14 amino acids. The CDR3 DNA reads as TGTGCCAGCTCACCACGACAGGGGAACACTGAAGCTTTCTTT. Its protein is CASSPRQGNTEAFF.

The CDR3, as DNA: TGTGCCAGCAGACCGGGACTAGCGGGGGGCTACAATGAGCAGTTCTTC. Protein sequence: CASRPGLAGGYNEQFF. This sequence joins TRBV7-9 and TRBJ2-1, with TRBD2 matching over 15 bases. The CDR3 consists of 16 residues. J was trimmed by 3 bases and V by 6 bases; bases with no gene match: 3. Germline V gene data show CDR1 as SEHNR and CDR2 as FQNEAQ (reference sequence).

This rearrangement joins TRBV19 to TRBJ2-7; TRBD1 might be the D (6 bases). V dropped 5 bases and J dropped 1 base, with 18 bases sitting between them. Per germline, CDR1 LNHDA and CDR2 SQIVND (reference sequence). This CDR3 comprises 16 residues. The CDR3 DNA is TGTGCCAGTAGTGCTCACAGGGAAAGTGGGTCCTACGAGCAGTACTTC. Its translation is CASSAHRESGSYEQYF.

The chain recombines TRBV6-5 with TRBJ1-3; TRBD1 aligns across 7 bases. With V trimmed by 7 bases and J by 7 bases, 7 bases remained unmatched. Germline assignment: CDR1 MNHEY and CDR2 SVGAGI. The CDR3 sequence is 13 residues long. The CDR3 spells CASTRGQWNTIYF. CDR3 DNA: TGTGCCAGCACCCGGGGACAGTGGAACACCATATATTTT.

The chain uses TRBV5-1 and TRBJ1-3; D not certain. The CDR3 length is 14 residues. V was pared by 5 bases and J by 0 bases, with 9 bases between. Germline V gene lookup returns CDR1 SGHRS and CDR2 YFSETQ. The CDR3 here is CASSSRASGNTIYF. Written as DNA, the CDR3 is TGCGCCAGCAGTTCAAGAGCCTCTGGAAACACCATATATTTT.